Presented here are 30 T cell receptor beta chains from one specimen sequenced in a study of cytomegalovirus exposure and HLA in healthy donors. 60 Vbeta and 13 Jbeta primers were used in PCR. Generated by immunoSEQ multiplex PCR, the TCRdb table keeps only in-frame clones and is missing some. The sample lists some 99,000 clones; roughly 76% were seen once. Sequencing was done on a sample of PBMCs. These receptors came from a female donor in good health and CMV-seronegative.

This clone was picked up a small number of times. CDR3 protein: CASSPLRAHNSPLHF. For the CDR3, the DNA is TGTGCCAGCAGCCCCCTCAGGGCGCATAATTCACCCCTCCACTTT. The chain uses TRBV7-2 and TRBJ1-6; the D gene is possibly TRBD1 (5 bases). Trimming stripped 5 bases from V and 5 bases from J, with 13 bases between. CDR1 SGHTA and CDR2 FQGNSA come from the germline V gene. CDR3 length: 15 residues.

The J gene is TRBJ2-2, the V gene TRBV4-1, with 8 nucleotides matching TRBD2. This CDR3 is 19 amino acids long. Trimming removed 0 bases from V and 5 bases from J; junction bases left unmatched: 14. Germline V CDR1 and CDR2: MGHRA, YSYEKL. CDR3 sequence: CASSQDTRGAGERTGELFF. The CDR3 region has the DNA TGCGCCAGCAGCCAAGATACTCGAGGAGCGGGAGAACGAACCGGGGAGCTGTTTTTT.

The chain links TRBV2 to TRBJ1-5; TRBD1 might be the D (6 bases). This CDR3 is 14 amino acids long. From germline, CDR1 is SNHLY and CDR2 FYNNEI. Between the trimmed V and J ends, which lost 7 bases and 7 bases, there was a span of 17 bases. Here the CDR3 reads CASKFRQGIQPQHF. CDR3 nucleotides: TGTGCCAGCAAATTCCGTCAGGGGATCCAGCCCCAGCATTTT.

The sample holds a few counts of this clone. The chain is built from TRBV30 and TRBJ1-1, with TRBD1 as a possible D gene (5 bases). CDR3 size: 12 residues. Germline V gene lookup returns CDR1 GTSNPN and CDR2 SVGIG (reference sequence). Trimming cost V 6 bases and J 4 bases, with 12 bases left between them. This chain's CDR3 is CACKLDSTEAFF. Here the CDR3 DNA reads TGTGCCTGCAAATTAGACAGCACTGAAGCTTTCTTT.

The rearrangement joins TRBV4-3 to TRBJ1-2; TRBD1 agrees at 9 bases. Trimming took 1 base from V and 3 from J; bases not matched to a gene: 3. The CDR3 spans 15 residues. Germline V CDR1 and CDR2: LGHNA, YSLEER. CDR3 in amino acids: CASSQGRDRDYGYTF. The DNA of the CDR3 is TGCGCCAGCAGCCAAGGCCGGGACAGGGACTATGGCTACACCTTC.

The chain links TRBV18 to TRBJ2-2, with 12 bases lining up with TRBD2. The length of the CDR3 is 18 residues. The trim removed 2 bases at V and 0 bases at J, leaving 4 bases unmatched. In germline, CDR1 is KGHSH, CDR2 LQKENI. The CDR3 nucleotides read TGTGCCAGCTCACCAGGTTGGACTAGCGGGACGAACACCGGGGAGCTGTTTTTT. The encoded protein is CASSPGWTSGTNTGELFF.

This chain joins TRBV10-3 and TRBJ1-2, with D perhaps TRBD1 (6 bases). Trimming stripped 7 bases from V and 12 bases from J, with 21 bases between. The CDR3 runs 13 residues. CDR1 ENHRY and CDR2 SYGVKD come from the germline V gene. The CDR3 DNA reads TGTGCCATCAACCCGACAGGCCTAATTGGTCACACCTTC. Protein sequence: CAINPTGLIGHTF.

Notes on this clone: This same CDR3 is encoded by further DNA sequences in the sample. V usage is TRBV9 and J usage is TRBJ2-7; 10 nucleotides agree with TRBD1. The germline CDR1 and CDR2 sequences are SGDLS and YYNGEE. This CDR3 region has 14 residues. The V segment lost 0 bases and the J segment 4 bases; nucleotides outside the gene matches: 1. The CDR3 bases are TGTGCCAGCAGCGTAGGACAGGGGGCTTACGAGCAGTACTTC. Protein: CASSVGQGAYEQYF.

This chain links TRBV5-4 with TRBJ2-7; 9 bases match TRBD2. This CDR3 has 15 amino acids. The V gene end was trimmed by 4 bases and the J gene end by 1 base; junction bases not matched to a gene: 6. Germline V gives CDR1 SGHNT, CDR2 YYREEE (reference sequence). Here the CDR3 reads CASSPSAGGSYEQYF. CDR3 DNA sequence: TGTGCCAGCAGCCCGTCAGCGGGGGGTTCCTACGAGCAGTACTTC.

This clone was seen ten or more times. V gene TRBV10-1 combines with J gene TRBJ1-1; D is uncertain. The length of the CDR3 is 13 residues. Trimming took 5 bases from V and 3 from J, leaving 10 bases between them. CDR1 and CDR2 from the germline V gene are WNHNN and SYGVQD (reference sequence). CDR3 region: CASSSDKYTEAFF. DNA for the CDR3: TGCGCCAGCAGTTCAGACAAGTACACTGAAGCTTTCTTT.

Remarks on this clone: One junction end disagrees with the germline gene, perhaps due to a read error. The chain employs TRBV7-9 and TRBJ2-3, with TRBD2 identical over 8 bases. The CDR3 contains 16 residues. Germline assignment: CDR1 SEHNR and CDR2 FQNEAQ (reference sequence). This CDR3 reads CASTHKRGSSIDTQYF. The CDR3, as DNA: TGTGCCAGCACCCATAAGCGGGGGTCTAGCATAGATACGCAGTATTTT.

The genes are TRBV2 and TRBJ2-2; 12 bases agree with TRBD2. J was trimmed by 6 bases and V by 9 bases; bases with no gene match: 8. Germline V lookup: CDR1 SNHLY, CDR2 FYNNEI. CDR3 length: 15 residues. The CDR3 here is CARGRLAGGPGELFF. The DNA for the CDR3 is TGTGCCAGAGGCAGGCTAGCGGGAGGGCCCGGGGAGCTGTTTTTT.

This clone has just a few counts. V is TRBV6-4 and J is TRBJ1-6, with D unclear. This CDR3 is 14 amino acids long. Germline V lookup: CDR1 MRHNA, CDR2 SNTAGT. V lost 3 bases and J lost 7, with 10 bases in between. The chain's CDR3 is CASSEDLTNSPLHF. The CDR3 nucleotides are TGTGCCAGCAGTGAGGACTTAACGAATTCACCCCTCCACTTT.

The J gene is TRBJ2-5, the V gene TRBV29-1, with D unresolved. The germline V gene encodes CDR1 SQVTM and CDR2 ANQGSEA. With 1 base removed from V and 2 bases from J, the gap between germline ends came to 8 bases. The CDR3 length is 13 residues. CDR3 DNA sequence: TGCAGCGTTGAAGGGCCTAGTCAAGAGACCCAGTACTTC. Translation: CSVEGPSQETQYF.

The rearrangement uses TRBV11-2 and TRBJ2-7, with D possibly matching TRBD1 (5 bases). CDR1 is SGHAT and CDR2 is FQNNGV in the germline V gene. CDR3 length: 15 residues. V lost 5 bases to trimming and J lost 0 bases, with 14 bases between them. Written as DNA, the CDR3 is TGTGCCAGCAGCATTATGACAGTGAACTCCTACGAGCAGTACTTC. As protein: CASSIMTVNSYEQYF.

The chain recombines TRBV27 with TRBJ1-2; perhaps TRBD1 as D (5 bases). Germline V gene lookup returns CDR1 MNHEY and CDR2 SMNVEV (reference sequence). The V gene lost 3 bases and the J gene lost 6 bases, with 11 bases spanning the gap. The CDR3 has 13 residues. The chain's CDR3 is CASSFRGWDGYTF. The CDR3 DNA reads TGTGCCAGCAGTTTCCGGGGGTGGGATGGCTACACCTTC.

The chain's CDR3 is CASSLGQGPYQPQHF. CDR3 sequence (DNA): TGTGCCAGCAGCTTGGGACAGGGACCTTATCAGCCCCAGCATTTT. This chain joins TRBV5-6 and TRBJ1-5, with TRBD1 matching 7 bases. Germline V gene data show CDR1 as SGHDT and CDR2 as YYEEEE. The CDR3 spans 15 residues. The J segment lost 5 bases and the V segment lost 0 bases, leaving 5 bases of the junction unmatched.

The chain employs TRBV9 and TRBJ2-1, with D possibly matching TRBD2 (6 bases). The CDR3 is 16 residues long. Between the trimmed V and J ends, which lost 4 bases and 3 bases, there was a span of 17 bases. Germline V gives CDR1 SGDLS, CDR2 YYNGEE. This chain's CDR3 is CASSQDTGVIYNEQFF. For the CDR3, the DNA is TGTGCCAGCAGCCAAGATACGGGGGTAATCTACAATGAGCAGTTCTTC.

V and J are TRBV15 and TRBJ1-2; TRBD1 agrees at 8 bases. This CDR3 spans 14 amino acids. CDR1 and CDR2 (germline): LNHNV, YYDKDF (reference sequence). Germline trimming cut 3 bases from V and 3 bases from J; bases unmatched to any gene: 3. CDR3 residues: CATSRTGEYYGYTF. Written as DNA, the CDR3 is TGTGCCACCAGCAGGACAGGGGAATACTATGGCTACACCTTC.

The rearrangement uses TRBV2 and TRBJ2-2, with TRBD2 matching over 8 bases. The CDR3 consists of 17 residues. The germline gives CDR1 SNHLY, CDR2 FYNNEI. V shed 4 bases and J 0 bases; nucleotides not matched to a gene: 7. The CDR3 DNA sequence: TGTGCCAGCAGTGTTACGAGCGGGAGACCGAACACCGGGGAGCTGTTTTTT. As protein: CASSVTSGRPNTGELFF.

The chain has TRBV7-6 and TRBJ2-1, with 12 positions matching TRBD2. J was trimmed by 7 bases and V by 0 bases; bases with no gene match: 4. Germline V gene lookup returns CDR1 SGHVS and CDR2 FNYEAQ. The CDR3 sequence is 16 residues long. The CDR3 protein is CASSLATSGSFNEQFF. The DNA for the CDR3 is TGTGCCAGCAGCTTAGCGACTAGCGGGAGTTTTAATGAGCAGTTCTTC.

The chain has TRBV5-4 and TRBJ2-1; D remains unclear. The V gene's germline CDR1 is SGHNT and CDR2 YYREEE (reference sequence). The V and J ends lost 0 bases and 15 bases respectively, with 13 bases between them. The CDR3 consists of 12 residues. The DNA for the CDR3 is TGTGCCAGCAGCTTGGGGCCGAACAGCCTGTTCTTC. Residues: CASSLGPNSLFF.

This clone was seen a few times. The V call is TRBV18, the J call TRBJ1-2; TRBD1 matches 7 bases. The V gene's germline CDR1 is KGHSH and CDR2 LQKENI. V shed 4 bases and J 5 bases; nucleotides not matched to a gene: 10. The CDR3 consists of 15 residues. For the CDR3, the DNA is TGTGCCAGCTCACTCGCCCGGGACAGCCCGTATGGCTACACCTTC. Translating it yields CASSLARDSPYGYTF.

This clone appeared a few times. V is TRBV9 and J is TRBJ1-1; 12 bases match TRBD1. The V and J ends lost 1 base and 5 bases, in that order; junction bases with no gene match: 3. CDR1 SGDLS and CDR2 YYNGEE come from the germline V gene. The CDR3 extends over 15 amino acids. The CDR3 loop is CASSVRDRGQTEAFF. The CDR3 DNA reads TGTGCCAGCAGCGTACGGGACAGGGGGCAGACTGAAGCTTTCTTT.

This clone was found a few times. V is TRBV4-1 and J is TRBJ1-4; a weak D match, TRBD1 (6 bases). This CDR3 is built from 14 residues. Germline CDR1 MGHRA, CDR2 YSYEKL. With 4 bases removed from V and 3 bases from J, the gap between germline ends came to 9 bases. This CDR3 is CASSRQEANEKLFF. DNA for the CDR3: TGCGCCAGCAGCCGACAGGAGGCTAATGAAAAACTGTTTTTT.

The chain has TRBV11-2 and TRBJ2-1; 7 nucleotides match TRBD2. The CDR3 consists of 16 residues. Germline V CDR1 and CDR2: SGHAT, FQNNGV. Unmatched junction bases numbered 8, after V lost 0 bases and J lost 6 bases. The CDR3 nucleotides are TGTGCCAGCAGCTTAGATCTTGCGGGAGCCGTCAATGAGCAGTTCTTC. Its translation: CASSLDLAGAVNEQFF.

This clone has just a few counts. The chain uses TRBV20-1 and TRBJ2-5, with D perhaps matching TRBD2 (6 bases). The J call may not be correct, given that the DNA end is closer to TRBJ2-7. In germline, CDR1 is DFQATT, CDR2 SNEGSKA (reference sequence). This CDR3 spans 11 amino acids. Written as DNA, the CDR3 is TGCAGTGCCTCCGGGAGTTACGAGCAGTACTTC. This translates into CSASGSYEQYF.

The V gene is TRBV9, the J gene TRBJ2-7; perhaps TRBD2 as D (5 bases). Trimming stripped 0 bases from V and 1 base from J, with 5 bases between. Germline-derived CDR1 and CDR2 are SGDLS and YYNGEE. The CDR3 contains 13 residues. In DNA form, the CDR3 reads TGTGCCAGCAGCGTAGGGACTTCCTACGAGCAGTACTTC. It yields the protein CASSVGTSYEQYF.

The chain has TRBV6-1 and TRBJ1-3; D is perhaps TRBD1 (6 bases). The CDR3 is 13 residues long. The germline gives CDR1 MNHNS, CDR2 SASEGT. The V end lost 8 bases, the J end lost 0 bases, and 8 bases lay between the germline ends. CDR3 protein: CASQQGSGNTIYF. Written as DNA, the CDR3 is TGTGCCAGCCAACAGGGCTCTGGAAACACCATATATTTT.

This clone is medium-sized (0.01 to 0.1%) by share. The J gene is TRBJ1-1, the V gene TRBV4-3, with a possible D match to TRBD1 (6 bases). V was shortened by 4 bases and J by 1 base, with 7 bases between the two germline ends. Germline CDR1 is LGHNA and CDR2 is YSLEER. The CDR3 has 13 amino acids. The CDR3 region has the DNA TGCGCCAGCAGCCCGACAGGGAACACTGAAGCTTTCTTT. It encodes CASSPTGNTEAFF.